This is a list of T cell receptor beta chains from one sample in a study of cytotoxic CD8 clonotypes in ibrutinib-treated CLL. Only in-frame clones appear in the TCRdb table, and some are missing; sequencing was by immunoSEQ multiplex PCR. The repertoire consists of about 18,000 clones, with roughly four fifths occurring once and the leading ten covering over 15%. The sequencing here drew on PBMCs, taken before ibrutinib treatment. These receptors were obtained from a human donor with chronic lymphocytic leukemia. Both conserved end residues are part of each CDR3. The order of the fields is D gene, clone size, V gene, J gene, CDR3 protein, CDR3 DNA. The D gene is left open where the match is weak. Size is omitted from some rows. Given values are once, few, many or a class for expanded clones.

D: .
size: .
V: TRBV11-3
J: TRBJ2-3
CDR3: CASSLGGSTDTQYF
DNA: TGTGCCAGCAGCTTAGGGGGGAGCACAGATACGCAGTATTTT

D: TRBD1
size: .
V: TRBV19
J: TRBJ1-5
CDR3: CASSNTGGNQPQHF
DNA: TGTGCCAGTAGTAATACAGGGGGAAATCAGCCCCAGCATTTT

D: .
size: .
V: TRBV5-4
J: TRBJ2-5
CDR3: CASSPDWQETQYF
DNA: TGTGCCAGCAGCCCGGACTGGCAAGAGACCCAGTACTTC

D: .
size: .
V: TRBV7-8
J: TRBJ2-7
CDR3: CASSLGRVNYEQYF
DNA: TGTGCCAGCAGCTTAGGCAGGGTCAACTACGAGCAGTACTTC

D: .
size: .
V: TRBV2
J: TRBJ2-7
CDR3: CASSGSSLVQYF
DNA: TGTGCCAGCAGTGGGTCTAGCTTGGTGCAGTACTTC

D: .
size: .
V: TRBV27
J: TRBJ2-3
CDR3: CASSSTIRFDTQYF
DNA: TGTGCCAGCAGTTCGACCATACGGTTCGATACGCAGTATTTT

D: TRBD1
size: .
V: TRBV5-1
J: TRBJ2-7
CDR3: CASSAGTATYEQYF
DNA: TGCGCCAGCAGCGCCGGGACAGCGACCTACGAGCAGTACTTC

D: .
size: .
V: TRBV7-8
J: TRBJ1-4
CDR3: CASSPSDEEKLFF
DNA: TGTGCCAGCAGCCCCTCCGACGAGGAGAAACTGTTTTTT

D: .
size: .
V: TRBV7-2
J: TRBJ2-7
CDR3: CASSDIGQFYEQYF
DNA: TGTGCCAGCAGTGATATTGGGCAGTTCTACGAGCAGTACTTC

D: .
size: .
V: TRBV5-8
J: TRBJ2-7
CDR3: CASSYSYEQYF
DNA: TGTGCCAGCAGTTACAGCTACGAGCAGTACTTC

D: .
size: .
V: TRBV11-1
J: TRBJ2-4
CDR3: CASSLGGTGKNIQYF
DNA: TGTGCCAGCAGCTTAGGGGGGACGGGGAAAAACATTCAGTACTTC

D: TRBD1
size: .
V: TRBV6-5
J: TRBJ1-5
CDR3: CASSPNRGNQPQHF
DNA: TGTGCCAGCAGCCCTAACAGGGGGAATCAGCCCCAGCATTTT

D: TRBD2
size: .
V: TRBV29-1
J: TRBJ2-1
CDR3: CSVARATSGSGNEQFF
DNA: TGCAGCGTTGCCCGAGCGACTAGCGGGAGTGGCAATGAGCAGTTCTTC

D: .
size: .
V: TRBV28
J: TRBJ2-2
CDR3: CASSSPSWSELFF
DNA: TGTGCCAGCAGTTCTCCCTCCTGGTCGGAGCTGTTTTTT

D: TRBD2
size: .
V: TRBV29-1
J: TRBJ2-3
CDR3: CSVLTSGRATDTQYF
DNA: TGCAGCGTACTTACTAGCGGGAGGGCAACAGATACGCAGTATTTT

D: .
size: .
V: TRBV6-5
J: TRBJ2-5
CDR3: CASNLEADQETQYF
DNA: TGTGCCAGCAATCTCGAGGCAGACCAAGAGACCCAGTACTTC

D: TRBD2
size: .
V: TRBV14
J: TRBJ2-3
CDR3: CASSQDGGGRDTQYF
DNA: TGTGCCAGCAGCCAAGACGGCGGGGGGAGGGATACGCAGTATTTT

D: .
size: .
V: TRBV11-2
J: TRBJ1-3
CDR3: CASSPSWSNTIYF
DNA: TGTGCCAGCAGCCCTAGTTGGTCTAACACCATATATTTT

D: .
size: once
V: TRBV28
J: TRBJ2-7
CDR3: CASSYRRSYRYEQYF
DNA: TGTGCCAGCAGTTATCGGAGGTCGTACCGCTACGAGCAGTACTTC

D: .
size: .
V: TRBV7-3
J: TRBJ2-1
CDR3: CASSSSLGRNEQFF
DNA: TGTGCCAGCAGCTCCAGCTTAGGTCGCAATGAGCAGTTCTTC

D: .
size: .
V: TRBV19
J: TRBJ1-1
CDR3: CASSIIPGGRRMNTEAFF
DNA: TGTGCCAGTAGTATAATTCCCGGAGGGCGGAGGATGAACACTGAAGCTTTCTTT

D: TRBD1
size: once
V: TRBV30
J: TRBJ1-4
CDR3: CAWGAGQEARKLFF
DNA: TGTGCCTGGGGGGCGGGACAGGAGGCGAGAAAACTGTTTTTT

D: .
size: once
V: TRBV23-1
J: TRBJ2-7
CDR3: CASNNSPRGAGPNPGEQYF
DNA: TGCGCCAGCAATAATTCCCCCCGCGGGGCCGGTCCCAACCCCGGGGAGCAGTACTTC

D: TRBD2
size: medium-sized
V: TRBV11-3
J: TRBJ2-3
CDR3: CASTPGGGATQYF
DNA: TGTGCCAGCACCCCAGGCGGGGGAGCAACGCAGTATTTT

D: .
size: few
V: TRBV19
J: TRBJ2-1
CDR3: CASTPILWGDEYNEQFF
DNA: TGTGCCAGTACCCCGATATTGTGGGGGGATGAATACAATGAGCAGTTCTTC

D: TRBD1
size: few
V: TRBV28
J: TRBJ2-4
CDR3: CASSELAGTGNIQYF
DNA: TGTGCCAGCAGCGAACTTGCCGGGACAGGGAACATTCAGTACTTC

D: .
size: .
V: TRBV7-6
J: TRBJ1-3
CDR3: CASSPSPSGGGSGNTIYF
DNA: TGTGCCAGCAGCCCAAGCCCCTCGGGAGGAGGCTCTGGAAACACCATATATTTT

D: .
size: few
V: TRBV20-1
J: TRBJ1-1
CDR3: CSLRGGAFF
DNA: TGCAGTCTCCGAGGGGGGGCTTTCTTT

D: .
size: large
V: TRBV19
J: TRBJ1-1
CDR3: CASSLGLGEAFF
DNA: TGTGCCAGTAGCCTCGGCCTTGGGGAAGCTTTCTTT

D: TRBD2
size: once
V: TRBV5-1
J: TRBJ2-1
CDR3: CASTIAGEEDEQFF
DNA: TGCGCCAGCACAATAGCGGGAGAAGAGGATGAGCAGTTCTTC

D: TRBD1
size: .
V: TRBV18
J: TRBJ2-1
CDR3: CASSPTAGQGSYNEQFF
DNA: TGTGCCAGCTCACCCACCGCCGGACAGGGTTCCTACAATGAGCAGTTCTTC

D: .
size: .
V: TRBV27
J: TRBJ1-1
CDR3: CASSPRPGNTEAFF
DNA: TGTGCCAGCAGTCCCCGACCGGGAAACACTGAAGCTTTCTTT

D: .
size: few
V: TRBV7-9
J: TRBJ1-5
CDR3: CASSLKDTPQHF
DNA: TGTGCCAGCAGCTTGAAAGACACACCTCAGCATTTT

D: TRBD1
size: .
V: TRBV27
J: TRBJ2-7
CDR3: CASSQLRDRGPEQYF
DNA: TGTGCCAGCAGTCAACTCCGGGACAGGGGCCCAGAGCAGTACTTC

D: .
size: .
V: TRBV27
J: TRBJ2-1
CDR3: CASSLSDPNYNEQFF
DNA: TGTGCCAGCAGTTTATCGGACCCCAACTACAATGAGCAGTTCTTC

D: .
size: .
V: TRBV6-6
J: TRBJ2-7
CDR3: CASRGGNTYEQYF
DNA: TGTGCCAGCAGGGGAGGCAATACCTACGAGCAGTACTTC

D: TRBD2
size: .
V: TRBV11-2
J: TRBJ2-5
CDR3: CASSSGGAGGQETQYF
DNA: TGTGCCAGCAGCTCCGGTGGGGCGGGAGGACAAGAGACCCAGTACTTC

D: .
size: .
V: TRBV28
J: TRBJ1-2
CDR3: CATGEPSYRYTF
DNA: TGTGCCACAGGGGAGCCTAGCTATCGCTACACCTTC

D: TRBD1
size: .
V: TRBV29-1
J: TRBJ1-2
CDR3: CSAKQGSDYGYTF
DNA: TGCAGCGCTAAACAGGGGAGCGACTATGGCTACACCTTC

D: TRBD1
size: .
V: TRBV2
J: TRBJ1-1
CDR3: CASSRQGGRFEAFF
DNA: TGTGCCAGCAGCCGACAGGGGGGGAGATTTGAAGCTTTCTTT

D: .
size: .
V: TRBV5-5
J: TRBJ2-7
CDR3: CASSTQSLRVYEQYF
DNA: TGTGCCAGCAGCACCCAGAGCCTTCGGGTGTACGAGCAGTACTTC

D: .
size: .
V: TRBV5-1
J: TRBJ1-2
CDR3: CASSLEPGINYGYTF
DNA: TGCGCCAGCAGCTTGGAGCCAGGGATCAACTATGGCTACACCTTC

D: TRBD2
size: .
V: TRBV2
J: TRBJ2-7
CDR3: CASIGLAGAKGGYEQYF
DNA: TGTGCCAGCATCGGACTAGCGGGAGCAAAGGGGGGCTACGAGCAGTACTTC

D: TRBD2
size: .
V: TRBV15
J: TRBJ2-3
CDR3: CATSRGTSGYTQYF
DNA: TGTGCCACCAGCAGAGGGACTAGCGGTTATACGCAGTATTTT

D: TRBD1
size: .
V: TRBV7-3
J: TRBJ2-1
CDR3: CASSRNGGQGGNEQFF
DNA: TGTGCCAGCAGCCGAAACGGGGGACAGGGTGGTAATGAGCAGTTCTTC

D: .
size: .
V: TRBV30
J: TRBJ1-2
CDR3: CAWNTGYGYTF
DNA: TGTGCCTGGAATACAGGGTATGGCTACACCTTC

D: TRBD1
size: once
V: TRBV28
J: TRBJ1-3
CDR3: CASSLGTGRGNTIYF
DNA: TGTGCCAGCAGTCTCGGGACAGGGCGCGGAAACACCATATATTTT

D: .
size: .
V: TRBV6-1
J: TRBJ2-5
CDR3: CASSEMGQVQETQYF
DNA: TGTGCCAGCAGTGAAATGGGGCAGGTACAAGAGACCCAGTACTTC

D: TRBD1
size: .
V: TRBV6-5
J: TRBJ2-7
CDR3: CASSTRTGRHEQYF
DNA: TGTGCCAGCAGCACTCGGACAGGGAGGCACGAGCAGTACTTC

D: .
size: .
V: TRBV27
J: TRBJ2-2
CDR3: CASSLRLGTGELFF
DNA: TGTGCCAGCAGTCTTAGACTGGGGACCGGGGAGCTGTTTTTT

D: TRBD1
size: few
V: TRBV2
J: TRBJ2-5
CDR3: CASSNSRGPLVQETQYF
DNA: TGTGCCAGCAGCAACTCTAGGGGGCCCCTCGTCCAAGAGACCCAGTACTTC

D: .
size: .
V: TRBV11-2
J: TRBJ2-5
CDR3: CASSTSYRTETQYF
DNA: TGTGCCAGCAGCACCAGTTACCGCACCGAGACCCAGTACTTC

D: .
size: few
V: TRBV11-2
J: TRBJ2-3
CDR3: CASSLGLGRDTQYF
DNA: TGTGCCAGCAGCTTGGGCTTGGGGAGAGATACGCAGTATTTT

D: TRBD1
size: .
V: TRBV19
J: TRBJ1-1
CDR3: CASSLDRVYGNTEAFF
DNA: TGTGCCAGTAGTCTAGACAGGGTGTACGGGAACACTGAAGCTTTCTTT

D: TRBD2
size: .
V: TRBV7-9
J: TRBJ2-7
CDR3: CASSPGGGWGEQYF
DNA: TGTGCCAGCAGCCCGGGGGGGGGCTGGGGCGAGCAGTACTTC